This T cell receptor (beta chain) was recovered during a study of vaccination and CD4 T cells after COVID-19 (dated by TCRdb to the early 2020s). Looking at the study overall: Convalescent patients had a positive SARS-CoV-2 result on nasal swab PCR, and of these patients, about ten had mild disease and one had severe disease. For stimulating the cultures, overlapping spike peptide pools were used, derived from SARS-CoV-2 as well as from the common cold coronaviruses HCoV-NL63, HCoV-OC43 and HCoV-229E. Post-COVID blood samples were collected from convalescent patients a median of around 96 days after diagnosis, with a range of about 35 to 170 days. In 10 COVID-19 convalescent patients and a few infection-naive healthy vaccine recipients, the spike-specific CD4+ TCR repertoire before mRNA vaccination was compared with the repertoire after mRNA vaccination. Post-vaccine blood samples were obtained a median of around 67 days after the second vaccine dose, with a range of 14 to 241 days. The convalescent cohort included six males and four females, with two Hispanic individuals, seven Caucasians, two Asians and one multiracial person. Participants got two doses of the Pfizer-BioNTech BNT162b2 vaccine (n=8) or two doses of the Moderna mRNA-1273 vaccine (n=2). Control cultures received a CEFX viral epitope pool as the positive control, an HIV-1 Nef peptide pool as the negative control, or no peptide. Study-wide conclusions, independent of this receptor: Among convalescent patients, a median about 90% of the SARS-CoV-2-reactive clones seen after vaccination appeared only after vaccination, which suggests priming specific to the vaccine. Nearly all vaccine-specific clones in convalescent patients (304 of 307) were mono-reactive for SARS-CoV-2 spike rather than cross-reactive with common cold coronaviruses. An increase in the median number of SARS-CoV-2-reactive clonotypes from 21 after infection to 38 after vaccination was observed, but the change was not found to be significant. Only a relatively small number of convalescent patients were included in the study, and early timepoints following natural infection were not analyzed.

Deletion took 4 bases off V and 0 bases off J, with a span of 9 bases between the germline ends. The germline V gene provides CDR1 SGHRS and CDR2 YFSETQ. Including the terminal cysteine and phenylalanine, the CDR3 comprises 14 residues. Only the CDR3 DNA is retained, 42 bases long and in frame from the first base. Sample treatment or condition, as interpreted from the label and publication: 10-day PBMC culture with coronavirus spike peptide pools or control peptides (ViraFEST assay). The ViraFEST assay was used in the study, in which antigen-specific T cells were expanded with peptide pools and expanded clonotypes were subsequently identified by TCR sequencing. The convalescent patients' positive SARS-CoV-2 PCR tests were from March to December 2020, which was before the Alpha, Beta and Delta variants emerged in the United States. Each well held under 2.5 million PBMCs cultured in IMDM containing around 5% human AB serum and approximately 9.1 IU/ml IL-2, with 8 to 10 ug/ml peptide pools added. On days 3 and 7, half of the culture medium was replaced with fresh IL-2-containing medium. CD4+ T cells were isolated after approximately ten days of culture through negative selection using the EasySep CD4+ T cell isolation kit. PBMCs were separated from whole blood using Ficoll-Paque Plus gradient centrifugation and then either used fresh or cryopreserved at -140C. Culture conditions were generally each tested in triplicate wells.

Libraries were made using PCR. DNA from cultured CD4+ T cells underwent TCR sequencing with the Oncomine TCR Beta short-read assay at the Johns Hopkins FTIC core. The QIAamp micro DNA kit was used to extract genomic DNA from the cultured CD4+ T cells. Oncomine TCR Beta libraries from cultured CD4+ T cells were pooled with unique dual indexes and sequenced on an Illumina iSeq 100. Concerning the study's data processing: Non-productive sequences were filtered out, and CDR3s that did not start with C, did not end with F or W, or were shorter than 7 amino acids were discarded. The MANAFEST web application identified antigen-specific clonotypes by comparing peptide-stimulated wells against reference wells and other culture wells. To be called positive, a clone needed an FDR below 0.05, an odds ratio above 5, and a productive frequency above 0.1% in at least two of three replicate wells. A clonotype counted as cross-reactive if it showed significant expansion both in the SARS-CoV-2 spike wells and in at least one common cold coronavirus spike condition. Using R version 3.6.1, CDR3 homology was evaluated through Levenshtein distances (stringdist) along with unrooted phylogenetic trees (ape). TCRdb reprocessed the public reads (quality trimming at Q25 with fastp, clone calling with MiXCR) and kept in-frame beta chains. Entries that share a CDR3 protein sequence are merged under the most common genes and DNA. The V and J calls follow TCRdb's processing rather than the paper's. Present in this sample are over 10,000 distinct CDR3 sequences, approximately 52% of which were seen just once. The ten largest clones add up to 25% to 40% of the sample.

This clonotype was observed a few times. There is no known antigen for this receptor. Base qualities were left out, and no much larger clone turns up one base away. Specimen: CD4+ T cells from blood, cultured in vitro. This clonotype was sampled from a human donor who had recovered from COVID-19. The V gene is TRBV5-1 and the J gene is TRBJ2-3; matching of 6 bases hints at TRBD2 as the D gene. In nucleotide form, the sequence is TGCGCCAGCAGCACCGGGACTAGCACAGATACGCAGTATTTT. It is translated as CASSTGTSTDTQYF. Extended through the reference TRBV5-1 and TRBJ2-3 proteins, this CDR3 yields the full variable domain: KAGVTQTPRYLIKTRGQQVTLSCSPISGHRSVSWYQQTPGQGLQFLFEYFSETQRNKGNFPGRFSGRQFSNSRSEMNVSTLELGDSALYLCASSTGTSTDTQYFGPGTRLTVL.